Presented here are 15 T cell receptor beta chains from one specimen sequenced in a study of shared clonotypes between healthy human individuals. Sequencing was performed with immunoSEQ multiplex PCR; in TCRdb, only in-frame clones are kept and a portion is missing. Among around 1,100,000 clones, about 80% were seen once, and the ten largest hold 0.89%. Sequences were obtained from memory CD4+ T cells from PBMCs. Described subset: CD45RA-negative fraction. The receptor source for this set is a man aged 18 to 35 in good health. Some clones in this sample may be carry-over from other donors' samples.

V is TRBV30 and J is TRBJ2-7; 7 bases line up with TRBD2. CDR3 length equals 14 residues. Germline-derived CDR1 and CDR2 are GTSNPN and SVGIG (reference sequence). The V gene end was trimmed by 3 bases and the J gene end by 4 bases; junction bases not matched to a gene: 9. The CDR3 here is CAWRGEGRDYEQYF. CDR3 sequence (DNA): TGTGCCTGGAGGGGGGAGGGCAGGGATTACGAGCAGTACTTC. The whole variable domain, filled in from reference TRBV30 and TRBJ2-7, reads SQTIHQWPATLVQPVGSPLSLECTVEGTSNPNLYWYRQAAGRGLQLLFYSVGIGQISSEVPQNLSASRPQDRQFILSSKKLLLSDSGFYLCAWRGEGRDYEQYFGPGTRLTVT.

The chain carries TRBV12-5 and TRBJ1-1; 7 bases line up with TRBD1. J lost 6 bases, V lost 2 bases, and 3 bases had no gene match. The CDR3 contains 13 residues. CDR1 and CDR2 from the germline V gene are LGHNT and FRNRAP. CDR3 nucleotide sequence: TGTGCTAGTGGTTTGCAGGGGGGCGCTGAAGCTTTCTTT. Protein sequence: CASGLQGGAEAFF. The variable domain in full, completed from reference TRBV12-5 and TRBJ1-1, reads DARVTQTPRHKVTEMGQEVTMRCQPILGHNTVFWYRQTMMQGLELLAYFRNRAPLDDSGMPKDRFSAEMPDATLATLKIQPSEPRDSAVYFCASGLQGGAEAFFGQGTRLTVV.

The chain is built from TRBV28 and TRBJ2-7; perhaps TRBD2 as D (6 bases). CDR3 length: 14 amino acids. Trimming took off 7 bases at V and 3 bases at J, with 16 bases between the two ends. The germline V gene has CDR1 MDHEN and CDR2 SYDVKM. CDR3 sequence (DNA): TGTGCCAGCATCTCCGGGGAGGCCAGCTACGAGCAGTACTTC. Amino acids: CASISGEASYEQYF.

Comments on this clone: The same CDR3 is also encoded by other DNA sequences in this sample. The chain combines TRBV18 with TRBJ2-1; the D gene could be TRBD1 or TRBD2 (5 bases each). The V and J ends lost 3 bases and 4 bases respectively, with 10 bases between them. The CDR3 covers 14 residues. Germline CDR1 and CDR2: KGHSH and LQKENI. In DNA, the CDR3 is TGTGCCAGCTCACCCGGGACGGCTTACAATGAGCAGTTCTTC. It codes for CASSPGTAYNEQFF.

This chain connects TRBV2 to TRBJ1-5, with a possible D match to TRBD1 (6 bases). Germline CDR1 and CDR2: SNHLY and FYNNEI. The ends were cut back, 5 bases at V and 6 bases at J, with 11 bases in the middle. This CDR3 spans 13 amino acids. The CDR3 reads CASSSQGGQPQHF. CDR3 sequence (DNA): TGTGCCAGCAGTTCACAGGGAGGTCAGCCCCAGCATTTT.

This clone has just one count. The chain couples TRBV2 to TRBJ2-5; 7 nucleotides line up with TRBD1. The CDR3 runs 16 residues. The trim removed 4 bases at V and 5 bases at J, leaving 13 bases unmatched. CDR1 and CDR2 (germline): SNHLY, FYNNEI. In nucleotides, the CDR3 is TGTGCCAGCAGTGCCTTCTCCGGACAGGCGGCGGAGACCCAGTACTTC. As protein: CASSAFSGQAAETQYF.

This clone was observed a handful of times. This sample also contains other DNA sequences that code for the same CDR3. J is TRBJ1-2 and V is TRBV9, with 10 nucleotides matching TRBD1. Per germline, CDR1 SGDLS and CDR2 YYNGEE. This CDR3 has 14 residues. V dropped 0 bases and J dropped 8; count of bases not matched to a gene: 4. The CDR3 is CASSVGQGAGGYTF. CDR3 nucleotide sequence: TGTGCCAGCAGCGTAGGACAGGGGGCCGGCGGCTACACCTTC.

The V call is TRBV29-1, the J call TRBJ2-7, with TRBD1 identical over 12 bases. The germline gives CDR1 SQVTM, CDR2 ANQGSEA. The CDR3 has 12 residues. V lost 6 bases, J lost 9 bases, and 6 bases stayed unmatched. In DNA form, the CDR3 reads TGCAGCGTGGGGACAGGGGGCGGTGGGCAGTACTTC. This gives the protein CSVGTGGGGQYF.

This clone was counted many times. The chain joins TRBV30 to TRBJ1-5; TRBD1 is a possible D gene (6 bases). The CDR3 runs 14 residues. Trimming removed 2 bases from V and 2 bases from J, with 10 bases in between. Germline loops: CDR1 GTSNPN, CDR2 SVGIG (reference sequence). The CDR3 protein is CAWSPEGGNQPQHF. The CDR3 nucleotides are TGTGCCTGGAGTCCCGAGGGGGGCAATCAGCCCCAGCATTTT.

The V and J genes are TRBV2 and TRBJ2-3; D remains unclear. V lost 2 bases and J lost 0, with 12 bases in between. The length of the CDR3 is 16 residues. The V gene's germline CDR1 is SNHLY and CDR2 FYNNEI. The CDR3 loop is CASSEQRHYSTDTQYF. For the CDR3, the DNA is TGTGCCAGCAGTGAACAAAGGCACTACAGCACAGATACGCAGTATTTT.

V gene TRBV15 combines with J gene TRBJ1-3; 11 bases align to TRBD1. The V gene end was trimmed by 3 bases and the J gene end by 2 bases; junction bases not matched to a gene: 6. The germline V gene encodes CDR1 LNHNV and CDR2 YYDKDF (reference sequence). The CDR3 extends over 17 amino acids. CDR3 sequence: CATSSFRGQGAGNTIYF. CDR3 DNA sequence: TGTGCCACCAGCAGTTTTAGGGGACAGGGGGCTGGAAACACCATATATTTT.

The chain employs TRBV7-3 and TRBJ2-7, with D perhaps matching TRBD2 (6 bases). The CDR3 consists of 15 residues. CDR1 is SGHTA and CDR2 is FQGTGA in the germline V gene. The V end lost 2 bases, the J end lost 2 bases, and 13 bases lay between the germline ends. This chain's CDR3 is CASSLVGGNTYEQYF. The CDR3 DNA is TGTGCCAGCAGCTTAGTGGGCGGGAACACCTACGAGCAGTACTTC. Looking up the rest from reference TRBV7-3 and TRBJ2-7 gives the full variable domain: GAGVSQTPSNKVTEKGKYVELRCDPISGHTALYWYRQSLGQGPEFLIYFQGTGAADDSGLPNDRFFAVRPEGSVSTLKIQRTERGDSAVYLCASSLVGGNTYEQYFGPGTRLTVT.

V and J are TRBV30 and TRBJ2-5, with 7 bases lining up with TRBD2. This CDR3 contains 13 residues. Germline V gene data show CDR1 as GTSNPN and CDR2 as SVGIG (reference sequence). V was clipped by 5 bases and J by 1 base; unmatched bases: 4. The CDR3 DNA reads TGTGCCTGGCGCGGGAGTTCCCAAGAGACCCAGTACTTC. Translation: CAWRGSSQETQYF. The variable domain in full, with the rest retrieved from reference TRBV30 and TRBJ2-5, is SQTIHQWPATLVQPVGSPLSLECTVEGTSNPNLYWYRQAAGRGLQLLFYSVGIGQISSEVPQNLSASRPQDRQFILSSKKLLLSDSGFYLCAWRGSSQETQYFGPGTRLLVL.

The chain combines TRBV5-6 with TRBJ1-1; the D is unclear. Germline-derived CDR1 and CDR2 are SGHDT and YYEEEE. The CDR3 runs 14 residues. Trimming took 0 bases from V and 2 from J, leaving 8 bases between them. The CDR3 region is CASSLVQVNTEAFF. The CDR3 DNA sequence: TGTGCCAGCAGCTTGGTACAAGTAAACACTGAAGCTTTCTTT.

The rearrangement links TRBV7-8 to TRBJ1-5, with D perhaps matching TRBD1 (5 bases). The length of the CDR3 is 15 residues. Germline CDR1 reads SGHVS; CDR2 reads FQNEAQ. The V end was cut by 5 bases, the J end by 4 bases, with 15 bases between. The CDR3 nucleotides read TGTGCCAGCAGCCCCCCCAGGGTGAGGAATCAGCCCCAGCATTTT. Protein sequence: CASSPPRVRNQPQHF.